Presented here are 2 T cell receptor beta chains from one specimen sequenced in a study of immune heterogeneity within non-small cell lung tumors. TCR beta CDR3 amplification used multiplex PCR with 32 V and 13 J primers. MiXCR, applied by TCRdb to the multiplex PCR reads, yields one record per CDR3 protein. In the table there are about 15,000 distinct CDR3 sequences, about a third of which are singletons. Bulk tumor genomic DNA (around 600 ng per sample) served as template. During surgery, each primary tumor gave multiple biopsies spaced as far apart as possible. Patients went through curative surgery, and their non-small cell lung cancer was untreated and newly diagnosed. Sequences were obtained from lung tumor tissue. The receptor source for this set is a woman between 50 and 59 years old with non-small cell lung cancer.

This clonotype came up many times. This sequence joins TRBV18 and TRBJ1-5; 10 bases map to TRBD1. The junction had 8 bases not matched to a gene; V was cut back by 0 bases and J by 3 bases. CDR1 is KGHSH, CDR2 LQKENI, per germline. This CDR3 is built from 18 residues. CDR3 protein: CASSPPGDRGRFNQPQHF. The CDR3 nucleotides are TGTGCCAGCTCACCACCGGGGGACAGGGGACGGTTCAATCAGCCCCAGCATTTT. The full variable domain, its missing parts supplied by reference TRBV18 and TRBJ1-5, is NAGVMQNPRHLVRRRGQEARLRCSPMKGHSHVYWYRQLPEEGLKFMVYLQKENIIDESGMPKERFSAEFPKEGPSILRIQQVVRGDSAAYFCASSPPGDRGRFNQPQHFGDGTRLSIL.

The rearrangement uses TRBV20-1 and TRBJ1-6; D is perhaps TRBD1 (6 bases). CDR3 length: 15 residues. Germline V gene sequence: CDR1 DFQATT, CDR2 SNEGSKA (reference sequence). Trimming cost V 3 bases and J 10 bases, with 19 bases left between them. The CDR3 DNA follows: TGCAGTGCTAGTGGGGGCCAGGGCTATTGGTCACCCCTCCACTTT. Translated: CSASGGQGYWSPLHF.